Below are 20 T cell receptor beta chains sequenced from a single sample in a study of a mutant IDH1 vaccine in newly diagnosed glioma. No antigen is known for these receptors. The time point: week 35, safety follow-up. Doses consisted of 300 ug of mutant IDH1 20-mer peptide each, paired with topical imiquimod. Some clones are missing from TCRdb's copy, which holds only in-frame ones; the method was immunoSEQ multiplex PCR. The repertoire has around 32,000 clones, 80% of them found once; the top ten carry 3.2%. The material was PBMCs, obtained from a glioma patient whose treatment included an IDH1 peptide vaccine. The origin of the receptors is a middle-aged man with glioma. Some clones in this sample may be carry-over from other donors' samples.

The V gene is TRBV6-4, the J gene TRBJ1-5; D gene unclear. CDR1 and CDR2 from the germline V gene are MRHNA and SNTAGT. The CDR3 totals 13 residues. V was cut by 6 bases and J by 5 bases, with 11 bases left in between. The CDR3 region has the DNA TGTGCCAGCAGCCCAGACGTACATCAGCCCCAGCATTTT. The encoded protein is CASSPDVHQPQHF.

The CDR3 sequence is CASRDTGGSETQYF. The CDR3 nucleotides read TGTGCCAGCAGGGACACGGGGGGCTCAGAGACCCAGTACTTC. V is TRBV14 and J is TRBJ2-5, with D perhaps matching TRBD2 (7 bases). The CDR3 consists of 14 residues. Germline lookup yields CDR1 SGHDN and CDR2 FVKESK. V was pared by 6 bases and J by 4 bases, with 15 bases between.

J is TRBJ2-1 and V is TRBV4-2; the D is unclear. Trimming removed 0 bases at V and 6 bases at J, with 12 bases between. The germline V gene has CDR1 LGHNA and CDR2 YNFKEQ. The CDR3 is 15 amino acids. The CDR3 here is CASSQEASYPNEQFF. The CDR3 DNA reads TGTGCCAGCAGCCAAGAGGCTTCTTATCCCAATGAGCAGTTCTTC.

The chain has TRBV6-1 and TRBJ2-2; TRBD2 agrees at 9 bases. The junction had 7 bases not matched to a gene; V was cut back by 0 bases and J by 5 bases. CDR3 length equals 17 residues. Germline CDR1 is MNHNS and CDR2 is SASEGT. The CDR3 DNA sequence: TGTGCCAGCAGTGAAGCTTTAGCGGGGGTTGGAACCGGGGAGCTGTTTTTT. This translates into CASSEALAGVGTGELFF.

This clone was counted once. The J gene is TRBJ2-5, the V gene TRBV4-2; 12 bases are shared with TRBD2. Germline trimming cut 3 bases from V and 2 bases from J; bases unmatched to any gene: 1. Looked up from germline, CDR1 is LGHNA and CDR2 is YNFKEQ. The CDR3 is made up of 15 amino acids. CDR3 nucleotide sequence: TGTGCCAGCAGCCATGGGACTAGCGGGCAAGAGACCCAGTACTTC. Residues: CASSHGTSGQETQYF.

V is TRBV11-2 and J is TRBJ2-1, with 11 bases identical to TRBD2. Germline V gene lookup returns CDR1 SGHAT and CDR2 FQNNGV. There are 18 residues in the CDR3. V lost 3 bases and J lost 9; bases outside the gene matches: 16. Here the CDR3 DNA reads TGTGCCAGCAGCTTTATGACTAGCGGGGTACTCAACGTTGCTGAGCAGTTCTTC. Its translation: CASSFMTSGVLNVAEQFF.

Here the CDR3 reads CAWSVKRGYGYTF. The CDR3 region has the DNA TGTGCCTGGAGTGTAAAACGCGGCTATGGCTACACCTTC. J is TRBJ1-2 and V is TRBV30; D remains ambiguous. The germline gives CDR1 GTSNPN, CDR2 SVGIG (reference sequence). CDR3 size: 13 residues. V lost 0 bases to trimming and J lost 4 bases, with 9 bases between them. The full variable domain, rest sourced from reference TRBV30 and TRBJ1-2, is SQTIHQWPATLVQPVGSPLSLECTVEGTSNPNLYWYRQAAGRGLQLLFYSVGIGQISSEVPQNLSASRPQDRQFILSSKKLLLSDSGFYLCAWSVKRGYGYTFGSGTRLTVV.

The count of this clone is one. The chain combines TRBV6-6 with TRBJ2-7, with a possible D match to TRBD2 (5 bases). The V end lost 2 bases, the J end lost 7 bases, and 18 bases lay between the germline ends. This CDR3 is built from 15 residues. CDR1 MNHNY and CDR2 SVGAGI come from the germline V gene (reference sequence). CDR3 loop: CASSYEGMGLGEQYF. The CDR3 bases are TGTGCCAGCAGTTACGAGGGTATGGGCTTAGGGGAGCAGTACTTC.

The genes are TRBV21-1 and TRBJ1-2. TRBV21-1 is an annotated pseudogene. The CDR3 is 10 amino acids. CDR3 residues: CASTFYGYTF. Here the CDR3 DNA reads TGTGCCAGCACCTTTTATGGCTACACCTTC.

The rearrangement joins TRBV4-2 to TRBJ2-7; D is ambiguous. Germline CDR1 LGHNA, CDR2 YNFKEQ. V lost 1 base and J 3 bases, leaving 13 bases between the germline ends. CDR3 size: 15 residues. CDR3 DNA sequence: TGTGCCAGCAGCCAAGTGCAGTCGTCGGTCTACGAGCAGTACTTC. It specifies CASSQVQSSVYEQYF.

V usage is TRBV10-3 and J usage is TRBJ1-2; 7 bases align to TRBD1. J gave up 3 bases and V 8 bases, and 18 bases lay outside the gene matches. The germline CDR1 and CDR2 sequences are ENHRY and SYGVKD. CDR3 length equals 17 residues. The CDR3 DNA follows: TGTGCCATCGCCCAACTTGGACAGGCCCCCCGGGACTATGGCTACACCTTC. Amino acid sequence: CAIAQLGQAPRDYGYTF.

As DNA, the CDR3 is TGCGCCAGCAGCCACGATAGAGAGAGCGAGCAGTACTTC. Its protein is CASSHDRESEQYF. The rearrangement links TRBV4-3 to TRBJ2-7; D gene uncertain. Germline V lookup: CDR1 LGHNA, CDR2 YSLEER. V lost 3 bases and J 6 bases, leaving 12 bases between the germline ends. The CDR3 is made up of 13 amino acids.

The chain has TRBV27 and TRBJ2-2; D call uncertain. The germline CDR1 and CDR2 sequences are MNHEY and SMNVEV (reference sequence). V lost 5 bases and J lost 5, with 9 bases in between. The CDR3 sequence is 13 residues long. The chain's CDR3 is CASSPGRTGELFF. CDR3 nucleotides: TGTGCCAGCAGTCCGGGTCGGACCGGGGAGCTGTTTTTT.

Concerning this clone: One end of the junction is discordant with germline, which a read error may explain. V and J are TRBV5-4 and TRBJ2-3; weak D call: TRBD2 (5 bases). This CDR3 contains 15 residues. CDR1 is SGHNT and CDR2 is YYREEE in the germline V gene (reference sequence). DNA for the CDR3: TGTGCCAGCAGTTTGGACTCGCCGTTAACAGATACGCAGTATTTT. Translating it yields CASSLDSPLTDTQYF.

The chain links TRBV5-1 to TRBJ2-5; D not certain. This CDR3 has 12 residues. The germline CDR1 and CDR2 sequences are SGHRS and YFSETQ. With 5 bases removed from V and 5 bases from J, the gap between germline ends came to 10 bases. CDR3 in DNA: TGCGCCAGCAGTCACAAAGGGGAGACCCAGTACTTC. Translation: CASSHKGETQYF.

J is TRBJ2-6 and V is TRBV19; D gene unclear. Germline CDR1 is LNHDA and CDR2 is SQIVND (reference sequence). The CDR3 length is 16 residues. With 4 bases removed from V and 0 bases from J, the gap between germline ends came to 10 bases. The CDR3, as DNA: TGTGCCAGTAGTACAAGGACCACCTCTGGGGCCAACGTCCTGACTTTC. It translates to CASSTRTTSGANVLTF.

V and J are TRBV6-6 and TRBJ1-3; no reliable D call. V was trimmed by 3 bases and J by 0 bases, leaving 12 bases between them. The CDR3 is 16 amino acids. Germline loops: CDR1 MNHNY, CDR2 SVGAGI (reference sequence). The CDR3 DNA is TGTGCCAGCAGTTATCCCCGCGGAGACTCTGGAAACACCATATATTTT. Its protein product is CASSYPRGDSGNTIYF.

Only one count was recorded for this clone. This rearrangement joins TRBV4-1 to TRBJ1-5; no firm D call. V lost 3 bases and J 5 bases, leaving 11 bases between the germline ends. This CDR3 is 14 amino acids long. CDR1 is MGHRA, CDR2 YSYEKL, per germline. The CDR3 DNA reads as TGCGCCAGCAGCCATGGACCCAGTTATCAGCCCCAGCATTTT. It encodes CASSHGPSYQPQHF.

This clone occurred a few times. The chain is built from TRBV29-1 and TRBJ2-2, with D possibly being TRBD1 (6 bases). Germline CDR1 reads SQVTM; CDR2 reads ANQGSEA. CDR3 length: 14 amino acids. The V and J ends lost 7 bases and 2 bases respectively, with 14 bases between them. CDR3 sequence: CSASTGENTGELFF. In DNA form, the CDR3 reads TGCAGCGCCTCGACAGGAGAAAACACCGGGGAGCTGTTTTTT.

V usage is TRBV5-1 and J usage is TRBJ2-7; TRBD2 matches 11 bases. The CDR3 runs to 16 residues. Trimming took 3 bases from V and 4 from J; bases not matched to a gene: 9. CDR1 is SGHRS, CDR2 YFSETQ, per germline. The CDR3 DNA reads TGCGCCAGCAGCTCAGTACTAGCGGGGGTTCATTACGAGCAGTACTTC. Translation: CASSSVLAGVHYEQYF. The full variable domain, its missing parts supplied by reference TRBV5-1 and TRBJ2-7, is KAGVTQTPRYLIKTRGQQVTLSCSPISGHRSVSWYQQTPGQGLQFLFEYFSETQRNKGNFPGRFSGRQFSNSRSEMNVSTLELGDSALYLCASSSVLAGVHYEQYFGPGTRLTVT.